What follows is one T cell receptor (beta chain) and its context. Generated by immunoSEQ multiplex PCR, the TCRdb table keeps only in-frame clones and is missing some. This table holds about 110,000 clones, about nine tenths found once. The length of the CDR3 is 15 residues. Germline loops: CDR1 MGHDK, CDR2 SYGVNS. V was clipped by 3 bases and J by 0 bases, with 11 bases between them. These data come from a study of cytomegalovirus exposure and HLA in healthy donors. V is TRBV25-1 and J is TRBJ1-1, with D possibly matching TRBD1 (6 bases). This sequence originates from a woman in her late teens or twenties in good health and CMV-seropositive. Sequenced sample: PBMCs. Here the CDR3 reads CASSDSGGLNTEAFF. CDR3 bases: TGTGCCAGCAGTGATTCGGGGGGGCTGAACACTGAAGCTTTCTTT. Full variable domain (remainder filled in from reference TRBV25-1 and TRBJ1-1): EADIYQTPRYLVIGTGKKITLECSQTMGHDKMYWYQQDPGMELHLIHYSYGVNSTEKGDLSSESTVSRIRTEHFPLTLESARPSHTSQYLCASSDSGGLNTEAFFGQGTRLTVV.